These T cell receptor beta chains were read from a single sample in a study of T-cell memory formation after mild COVID-19. MiXCR, run by TCRdb on the 5' RACE reads, gives a single entry per CDR3 protein. The data hold about 110,000 distinct CDR3 sequences, with 9.5% to 15% observed a single time. The sequenced material came from PBMCs or a T cell subset sorted from them (not recorded which). These receptors originate from an adult woman who had mild COVID-19 (a few samples of this study predate the infection). Cell type and time point are not known. The CDR3 runs from the conserved cysteine through the conserved F or W. The order of the fields is clone size, V gene, D gene, J gene, CDR3 protein, CDR3 DNA. A D gene is named only where the DNA matches it firmly. Size tells how often a clone was seen (once, few, many) or the class of an expanded clone, and some rows leave it out.

abundance: few
v_gene: TRBV12-3/TRBV12-4
d_gene: TRBD2
j_gene: TRBJ2-1
CDR3aa: CASRGGTTLNDEQFF
CDR3nt: TGTGCCAGCAGGGGGGGGACTACCCTGAACGATGAGCAGTTCTTC

abundance: many
v_gene: TRBV7-2
d_gene: .
j_gene: TRBJ2-1
CDR3aa: CASSLDGTLGVSYNEQFF
CDR3nt: TGTGCCAGCAGCTTAGACGGGACGCTAGGGGTCTCCTACAATGAGCAGTTCTTC

abundance: few
v_gene: TRBV5-1
d_gene: .
j_gene: TRBJ1-1
CDR3aa: CASSSYEGGVAEAFF
CDR3nt: TGCGCCAGCAGCTCCTATGAGGGAGGGGTTGCTGAAGCTTTCTTT

abundance: .
v_gene: TRBV29-1
d_gene: .
j_gene: TRBJ2-7
CDR3aa: CSVATLTYEQYF
CDR3nt: TGCAGCGTTGCGACACTAACCTACGAGCAGTACTTC

abundance: .
v_gene: TRBV7-9
d_gene: TRBD1
j_gene: TRBJ2-5
CDR3aa: CASSPRDRGRETQYF
CDR3nt: TGTGCCAGCAGCCCCCGGGACAGGGGGCGTGAGACCCAGTACTTC

abundance: .
v_gene: TRBV11-2
d_gene: TRBD2
j_gene: TRBJ2-5
CDR3aa: CASSLGTSGRGFGETQYF
CDR3nt: TGTGCCAGCAGCTTAGGGACTAGCGGGAGAGGCTTCGGGGAGACCCAGTACTTC

abundance: few
v_gene: TRBV27
d_gene: .
j_gene: TRBJ2-1
CDR3aa: CASSLQGYGSYNEQFF
CDR3nt: TGTGCCAGCAGTTTACAGGGCTATGGCTCCTACAATGAGCAGTTCTTC

abundance: few
v_gene: TRBV5-4
d_gene: TRBD1
j_gene: TRBJ2-7
CDR3aa: CASSDRGQGTYEQYF
CDR3nt: TGTGCCAGCAGCGATAGGGGGCAGGGGACCTACGAGCAGTACTTC

abundance: .
v_gene: TRBV20-1
d_gene: .
j_gene: TRBJ2-1
CDR3aa: CSASPGLLLDNEQFF
CDR3nt: TGCAGTGCTTCCCCGGGCCTACTTTTGGACAATGAGCAGTTCTTC

abundance: few
v_gene: TRBV20-1
d_gene: .
j_gene: TRBJ2-1
CDR3aa: CSARETKRTIPYNEQFF
CDR3nt: TGCAGTGCTAGAGAGACAAAGCGGACTATACCCTACAATGAGCAGTTCTTC

abundance: .
v_gene: TRBV19
d_gene: .
j_gene: TRBJ2-1
CDR3aa: CASSMVLYNEQFF
CDR3nt: TGTGCCAGTAGTATGGTCCTTTACAATGAGCAGTTCTTC

abundance: .
v_gene: TRBV24-1
d_gene: TRBD2
j_gene: TRBJ2-1
CDR3aa: CATSDPGTSGTHEQFF
CDR3nt: TGTGCCACCAGTGACCCCGGGACTAGCGGGACCCATGAGCAGTTCTTC

abundance: few
v_gene: TRBV24-1
d_gene: .
j_gene: TRBJ2-1
CDR3aa: CATSDLPTRGNEQFF
CDR3nt: TGTGCCACCAGTGATCTGCCCACTCGTGGCAATGAGCAGTTCTTC

abundance: .
v_gene: TRBV12-3/TRBV12-4
d_gene: TRBD2
j_gene: TRBJ2-3
CDR3aa: CASLRGVLTDTQYF
CDR3nt: TGTGCCAGCCTACGGGGGGTCCTCACAGATACGCAGTATTTT

abundance: few
v_gene: TRBV12-5
d_gene: .
j_gene: TRBJ1-1
CDR3aa: CASGLVEQGHTEAFF
CDR3nt: TGTGCTAGTGGTTTGGTAGAGCAGGGGCACACTGAAGCTTTCTTT

abundance: .
v_gene: TRBV7-3
d_gene: .
j_gene: TRBJ1-2
CDR3aa: CASSLDERSYGYTF
CDR3nt: TGTGCCAGCAGCTTAGACGAGCGGAGCTATGGCTACACCTTC

abundance: few
v_gene: TRBV2
d_gene: TRBD1
j_gene: TRBJ2-1
CDR3aa: CASMTGDNEQFF
CDR3nt: TGTGCCAGCATGACAGGGGACAATGAGCAGTTCTTC

abundance: few
v_gene: TRBV5-1
d_gene: TRBD1
j_gene: TRBJ2-1
CDR3aa: CASAPGQGTDEQFF
CDR3nt: TGCGCCAGTGCCCCGGGACAGGGGACGGATGAGCAGTTCTTC

abundance: many
v_gene: TRBV20-1
d_gene: TRBD1
j_gene: TRBJ2-1
CDR3aa: CSAWDREGNEQFF
CDR3nt: TGCAGTGCTTGGGACAGGGAGGGTAATGAGCAGTTCTTC

abundance: .
v_gene: TRBV21-1
d_gene: .
j_gene: TRBJ2-1
CDR3aa: CASSKDPTVTYNEQFF
CDR3nt: TGTGCCAGCAGCAAAGATCCGACGGTCACCTACAATGAGCAGTTCTTC

abundance: few
v_gene: TRBV20-1
d_gene: TRBD2
j_gene: TRBJ2-2
CDR3aa: CSAGLAVLNTGELFF
CDR3nt: TGCAGTGCGGGGCTAGCGGTCCTAAACACCGGGGAGCTGTTTTTT

abundance: many
v_gene: TRBV12-3/TRBV12-4
d_gene: .
j_gene: TRBJ2-1
CDR3aa: CASSFLGVPYNEQFF
CDR3nt: TGTGCCAGCAGTTTCCTGGGTGTCCCCTACAATGAGCAGTTCTTC

abundance: .
v_gene: TRBV6-5
d_gene: .
j_gene: TRBJ2-5
CDR3aa: CASSYVVGETQYF
CDR3nt: TGTGCCAGCAGTTATGTGGTCGGGGAGACCCAGTACTTC

abundance: few
v_gene: TRBV7-9
d_gene: .
j_gene: TRBJ1-4
CDR3aa: CASSSDPNEKLFF
CDR3nt: TGTGCCAGCAGCTCGGACCCGAATGAAAAACTGTTTTTT

abundance: few
v_gene: TRBV6-1
d_gene: TRBD1
j_gene: TRBJ2-5
CDR3aa: CASTRDSLGETQYF
CDR3nt: TGTGCCAGCACTCGGGACAGCCTGGGGGAGACCCAGTACTTC

abundance: few
v_gene: TRBV5-1
d_gene: .
j_gene: TRBJ1-1
CDR3aa: CASSLGAGNTEAFF
CDR3nt: TGCGCCAGCAGCTTAGGGGCCGGGAACACTGAAGCTTTCTTT

abundance: .
v_gene: TRBV5-1
d_gene: .
j_gene: TRBJ1-2
CDR3aa: CASSLGWGMNYGYTF
CDR3nt: TGCGCCAGCAGCTTGGGTTGGGGAATGAACTATGGCTACACCTTC

abundance: .
v_gene: TRBV11-2
d_gene: .
j_gene: TRBJ2-5
CDR3aa: CASSLNQETQYF
CDR3nt: TGTGCCAGCAGCTTAAACCAAGAGACCCAGTACTTC

abundance: few
v_gene: TRBV12-3/TRBV12-4
d_gene: TRBD2
j_gene: TRBJ2-5
CDR3aa: CASSLGLAGAQETQYF
CDR3nt: TGTGCCAGCAGCTTGGGGCTAGCGGGGGCCCAAGAGACCCAGTACTTC

abundance: .
v_gene: TRBV7-6
d_gene: .
j_gene: TRBJ2-3
CDR3aa: CASSALRDGADTQYF
CDR3nt: TGTGCCAGCAGCGCCCTACGGGACGGGGCAGATACGCAGTATTTT

abundance: once
v_gene: TRBV12-3/TRBV12-4
d_gene: .
j_gene: TRBJ1-5
CDR3aa: CASSLINNQPQHF
CDR3nt: TGTGCCAGCAGTTTAATAAACAATCAGCCCCAGCATTTT

abundance: .
v_gene: TRBV5-6
d_gene: .
j_gene: TRBJ1-1
CDR3aa: CASSIAQNRGEAFF
CDR3nt: TGTGCCAGCAGCATCGCACAGAACCGGGGTGAAGCTTTCTTT

abundance: few
v_gene: TRBV25-1
d_gene: TRBD1
j_gene: TRBJ1-1
CDR3aa: CASKTGMTEAFF
CDR3nt: TGTGCCAGCAAGACAGGGATGACTGAAGCTTTCTTT

abundance: .
v_gene: TRBV19
d_gene: .
j_gene: TRBJ2-1
CDR3aa: CASSRVGGTYNEQFF
CDR3nt: TGTGCCAGTAGTAGGGTCGGCGGAACGTACAATGAGCAGTTCTTC

abundance: .
v_gene: TRBV6-5
d_gene: TRBD1
j_gene: TRBJ1-2
CDR3aa: CASGGQGNYGYTF
CDR3nt: TGTGCCAGCGGTGGACAGGGGAACTATGGCTACACCTTC

abundance: .
v_gene: TRBV24-1
d_gene: TRBD2
j_gene: TRBJ2-5
CDR3aa: CATSDFLAGQETQYF
CDR3nt: TGTGCCACCAGTGATTTTCTAGCGGGACAAGAGACCCAGTACTTC

abundance: few
v_gene: TRBV27
d_gene: TRBD1
j_gene: TRBJ2-7
CDR3aa: CASSLSGQGPYEQYF
CDR3nt: TGTGCCAGCAGTTTATCTGGACAGGGGCCCTACGAGCAGTACTTC

abundance: .
v_gene: TRBV7-2
d_gene: .
j_gene: TRBJ2-1
CDR3aa: CASSLLTGALKRSGDNEQFF
CDR3nt: TGTGCCAGCAGCTTGTTAACCGGGGCCCTAAAGCGGTCCGGGGACAATGAGCAGTTCTTC

abundance: many
v_gene: TRBV29-1
d_gene: .
j_gene: TRBJ2-7
CDR3aa: CSVGAGGEQYF
CDR3nt: TGCAGCGTTGGGGCCGGAGGGGAGCAGTACTTC

abundance: .
v_gene: TRBV7-6
d_gene: .
j_gene: TRBJ2-3
CDR3aa: CASRPGASDTQYF
CDR3nt: TGTGCCAGCAGGCCGGGGGCCTCAGATACGCAGTATTTT

abundance: once
v_gene: TRBV11-3
d_gene: TRBD1
j_gene: TRBJ2-2
CDR3aa: CASSFLGQGGTGELFF
CDR3nt: TGTGCCAGCAGCTTTTTGGGACAGGGAGGAACCGGGGAGCTGTTTTTT

abundance: few
v_gene: TRBV29-1
d_gene: .
j_gene: TRBJ2-1
CDR3aa: CSVEGSPSSYNEQFF
CDR3nt: TGCAGCGTTGAAGGTAGCCCAAGCTCCTACAATGAGCAGTTCTTC

abundance: many
v_gene: TRBV6-2/TRBV6-3
d_gene: TRBD1
j_gene: TRBJ2-4
CDR3aa: CASRPDRDTVRAKNIQYF
CDR3nt: TGTGCCAGCAGGCCTGACAGGGATACCGTAAGAGCCAAAAACATTCAGTACTTC

abundance: .
v_gene: TRBV29-1
d_gene: .
j_gene: TRBJ2-7
CDR3aa: CSVETRDYEQYF
CDR3nt: TGCAGCGTTGAAACTAGGGATTACGAGCAGTACTTC

abundance: few
v_gene: TRBV15
d_gene: .
j_gene: TRBJ2-7
CDR3aa: CATSRDNAGFRYEQYF
CDR3nt: TGTGCCACCAGCAGAGATAACGCAGGGTTTAGGTACGAGCAGTACTTC

abundance: few
v_gene: TRBV5-1
d_gene: TRBD1
j_gene: TRBJ1-1
CDR3aa: CASRDGQGPEAFF
CDR3nt: TGCGCCAGCAGGGACGGACAGGGGCCTGAAGCTTTCTTT

abundance: .
v_gene: TRBV4-2
d_gene: .
j_gene: TRBJ2-3
CDR3aa: CASSPPGRADTQYF
CDR3nt: TGTGCCAGCAGCCCCCCGGGACGGGCAGATACGCAGTATTTT

abundance: .
v_gene: TRBV15
d_gene: .
j_gene: TRBJ2-7
CDR3aa: CATSLGWSYEQYF
CDR3nt: TGTGCCACCAGCCTGGGGTGGTCCTACGAGCAGTACTTC

abundance: .
v_gene: TRBV19
d_gene: .
j_gene: TRBJ2-1
CDR3aa: CASSAYTGGRAYNEQFF
CDR3nt: TGTGCCAGTAGTGCATATACGGGGGGCCGGGCCTACAATGAGCAGTTCTTC

abundance: .
v_gene: TRBV4-3
d_gene: .
j_gene: TRBJ2-7
CDR3aa: CASSQDLEVSYEQYF
CDR3nt: TGCGCCAGCAGCCAAGATCTTGAGGTCTCCTACGAGCAGTACTTC

abundance: .
v_gene: TRBV30
d_gene: TRBD1
j_gene: TRBJ1-1
CDR3aa: CAWGDRVHTEAFF
CDR3nt: TGTGCCTGGGGAGACAGGGTTCACACTGAAGCTTTCTTT

abundance: .
v_gene: TRBV5-1
d_gene: TRBD1
j_gene: TRBJ2-5
CDR3aa: CASSLYRGRAQETQYF
CDR3nt: TGCGCCAGCAGCTTGTACAGGGGAAGGGCCCAAGAGACCCAGTACTTC

abundance: .
v_gene: TRBV7-6
d_gene: .
j_gene: TRBJ2-3
CDR3aa: CASSRGAGDTQYF
CDR3nt: TGTGCCAGCAGTCGGGGGGCGGGAGATACGCAGTATTTT

abundance: few
v_gene: TRBV28
d_gene: .
j_gene: TRBJ2-7
CDR3aa: CASSSWVAGSPGEQYF
CDR3nt: TGTGCCAGCAGTTCCTGGGTGGCGGGATCCCCAGGCGAGCAGTACTTC

abundance: many
v_gene: TRBV15
d_gene: .
j_gene: TRBJ2-1
CDR3aa: CATSRDWGAENEQFF
CDR3nt: TGTGCCACCAGCAGAGATTGGGGCGCGGAAAATGAGCAGTTCTTC

abundance: few
v_gene: TRBV29-1
d_gene: .
j_gene: TRBJ1-1
CDR3aa: CSVGLSWAFF
CDR3nt: TGCAGCGTGGGTCTCTCCTGGGCTTTCTTT

abundance: .
v_gene: TRBV27
d_gene: TRBD1
j_gene: TRBJ2-3
CDR3aa: CASGYRGADTQYF
CDR3nt: TGTGCCAGCGGGTACAGGGGTGCAGATACGCAGTATTTT